This record covers a single T cell receptor (beta chain). Its antigen remains unknown. This CDR3 comprises 17 residues. With V trimmed by 3 bases and J by 0 bases, 10 bases remained unmatched. The germline V gene encodes CDR1 DFQATT and CDR2 SNEGSKA (reference sequence). Every patient underwent thyroid surgery untreated. The sample originates from a study of metastatic and nonmetastatic thyroid tumors. For the study at large: Thyroid patients, malignant and benign, had repertoires compared across blood and tumor or nodule tissue.

Regarding the study as a whole: It was reportedly found that TCR beta diversity was significantly higher in malignant thyroid tumors than in benign nodules, a difference seen in both blood and tumor samples.

Original methodology: What underpinned the distant-metastasis classifier for papillary thyroid cancer was the set of CDR3 differences across clinicopathological groups. Via MiXCR, TCRdb re-called the PCR reads. None of the V and J calls come from the authors' own analysis; TCRdb made them. The table has 30,000 to 45,000 clones, about 20% seen once. The receptor was isolated from a female donor with papillary thyroid cancer or a benign thyroid nodule (not recorded which). Some clones in this sample may be carry-over from other donors' samples. The J gene is TRBJ2-7, the V gene TRBV20-1, with TRBD2 matching over 11 bases. Sequenced material: blood. This CDR3 is CSASILAGGLSSYEQYF. Written as DNA, the CDR3 is TGCAGTGCTAGCATCCTAGCGGGAGGCCTTAGCTCCTACGAGCAGTACTTC.